This TCR beta chain was recovered during a study of PD-L1 blockade in urothelial cancer. Background on the study: In the mid-2010s therapy began: atezolizumab 1,200 mg intravenously every 3 weeks.

Profiled with immunoSEQ multiplex PCR; TCRdb holds only in-frame clones, not every one. The sample has around 100,000 clones; 70% to 85% are singletons. V was pared by 6 bases and J by 4 bases, with 11 bases of the junction left unmatched. The CDR3 is 16 amino acids. Germline V gene sequence: CDR1 KGHSH, CDR2 LQKENI. The table lists this clone with a count of one. Specimen: PBMCs, collected around atezolizumab (anti-PD-L1) treatment. This TCR was sampled from a man aged 50 to 59 with urothelial cancer. The rearrangement joins TRBV18 to TRBJ2-3, with 9 bases matching TRBD1. The CDR3 sequence: CASSQRGQGRADTQYF. For the CDR3, the DNA is TGTGCCAGCTCCCAAAGAGGACAGGGGAGGGCAGATACGCAGTATTTT.